This T cell receptor beta chain originates from a study of T cells in Graves' hyperthyroidism and ophthalmopathy. Patients showing uncontrolled infection, other autoimmune disease, pregnancy or lactation were ineligible. This clonotype has at least ten counts. Its antigen is still unknown. The study, taken as a whole, reports: In the blood, most expanded thyroid clonotypes above 0.001 appeared as well. Ophthalmopathy onset followed model prediction by a median around 6.9 months.

Researchers amplified the TCR beta CDR3 regions from RNA transcripts. The primer set for the first-round RT-PCR of the TCR CDR3 was HTBI. MiXCR was run by TCRdb on the multiplex PCR reads, yielding one entry per CDR3 protein. The sample consists of approximately 600,000 distinct CDR3 sequences, roughly 14% of them appearing once. This clonotype was obtained from a woman in her thirties or forties with Graves' ophthalmopathy. Material for sequencing was blood.

The CDR3 reads CASSLRTIPKETQYF. The CDR3, as DNA: TGTGCCAGCAGCTTAAGGACCATCCCAAAAGAGACCCAGTACTTC. V usage is TRBV11-2 and J usage is TRBJ2-5; D call uncertain. This CDR3 is built from 15 residues. The germline gives CDR1 SGHAT, CDR2 FQNNGV. Trimming pared 2 bases from V and 3 bases from J, leaving 13 bases between.